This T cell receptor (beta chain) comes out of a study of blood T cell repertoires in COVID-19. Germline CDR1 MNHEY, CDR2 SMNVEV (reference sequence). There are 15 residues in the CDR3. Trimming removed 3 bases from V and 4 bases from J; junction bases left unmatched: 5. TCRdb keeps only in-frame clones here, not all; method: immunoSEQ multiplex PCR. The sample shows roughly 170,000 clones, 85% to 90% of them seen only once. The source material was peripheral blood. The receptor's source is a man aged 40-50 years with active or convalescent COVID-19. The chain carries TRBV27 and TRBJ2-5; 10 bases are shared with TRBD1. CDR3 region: CASSLGQGFGETQYF. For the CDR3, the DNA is TGTGCCAGCAGTTTGGGACAGGGGTTTGGAGAGACCCAGTACTTC.